The rows below give T cell receptor beta chains drawn from one sample of a study of regulatory T cells in long-lasting Graves disease. Using its own MiXCR run on the multiplex PCR reads, TCRdb lists one record per CDR3 protein. This table holds 350,000 to 500,000 distinct CDR3 sequences, roughly 15% found once. This same sample was also part of a study on T cells in Graves' hyperthyroidism and ophthalmopathy.

The source material was peripheral blood mononuclear cells (PBMCs), sampled at new diagnosis, from a patient treated with antithyroid drugs. These receptor sequences come from a woman aged 18-29 years with Graves disease. CDR3s include the opening cysteine and the closing phenylalanine or tryptophan. Fields, in order: D gene, V gene, J gene, clone size, CDR3 DNA, CDR3 protein. A D gene is named only where the DNA matches it firmly. The size of a clone is reported for some rows only, either as once, few or many, or as a class for expanded clones.

.	TRBV5-5	TRBJ1-1	.	TGTGCCAGCACACCTGGACTACAGTGGATGAACACTGAAGCTTTCTTT	CASTPGLQWMNTEAFF
.	TRBV18	TRBJ2-1	many	TGTGCCAGCTCCCTAAGTATCTCCTACAATGAGCAGTTCTTC	CASSLSISYNEQFF
.	TRBV28	TRBJ2-2	.	TGTGCCAGCAGTTTGTTGGGCAGGCTAAACACCGGGGAGCTGTTTTTT	CASSLLGRLNTGELFF
TRBD2	TRBV24-1	TRBJ2-2	few	TGTGCCACCAGTGGGGGGGGTGCCGGGGAGCTGTTTTTT	CATSGGGAGELFF
.	TRBV29-1	TRBJ2-7	few	TGCAGCGTTGTTAGGGACTCCTACGAGCAGTACTTC	CSVVRDSYEQYF
TRBD2	TRBV13	TRBJ2-7	many	TGTGCCAGCAGCTCGCTAGCGGGCCCCTACGAGCAGTACTTC	CASSSLAGPYEQYF
.	TRBV27	TRBJ2-7	.	TGTGCCAGCAGTTCTCCCACCGACAGGTCTGGGTACGAGCAGTACTTC	CASSSPTDRSGYEQYF
TRBD2	TRBV12-3/TRBV12-4	TRBJ2-7	many	TGTGCCAGCAGCCCCCGGACTAGCATCTACGAGCAGTACTTC	CASSPRTSIYEQYF
TRBD1	TRBV25-1	TRBJ1-1	.	TGTGCCAGCAGGCTACAGGGGGGGGGCGGTGGCACTGAAGCTTTCTTT	CASRLQGGGGGTEAFF
.	TRBV30	TRBJ2-7	few	TGTGCCTGGAGTGTCACGGGCCACGAGCAGTACTTC	CAWSVTGHEQYF
.	TRBV29-1	TRBJ2-7	few	TGCAGCGTTGATGGAGGGGACGAGCAGTACTTC	CSVDGGDEQYF
.	TRBV28	TRBJ2-1	.	TGTGCCAGCAGTTTCCTCGCAAAGGAGCAGTTCTTC	CASSFLAKEQFF
.	TRBV11-1	TRBJ2-2	.	TGTGCCAGCGAGCAGCTATCGAACACCGGGGAGCTGTTTTTT	CASEQLSNTGELFF
.	TRBV12-3/TRBV12-4	TRBJ2-2	many	TGTGCCAGCAGTCCGAGGGGCGCGAACACCGGGGAGCTGTTTTTT	CASSPRGANTGELFF
.	TRBV29-1	TRBJ2-5	.	TGCAGCTCTCGGGGGTCAGCTACGCGAGAGACCCAGTACTTC	CSSRGSATRETQYF
.	TRBV3-1	TRBJ2-7	.	TGTGCCAGCAGCCAAGGGAACGGGGTTACCTACGAGCAGTACTTC	CASSQGNGVTYEQYF
TRBD1	TRBV15	TRBJ2-2	few	TGTGCCACCCGGCAGGGGGCTAGCGGGGAGCTGTTTTTT	CATRQGASGELFF
TRBD1	TRBV28	TRBJ1-5	few	TGTGCCGTACCGGGACAGGGGAATCAGCCCCAGCATTTT	CAVPGQGNQPQHF
.	TRBV20-1	TRBJ1-1	few	TGCAGTGCCGGCCGGGACACTGAGAACACTGAAGCTTTCTTT	CSAGRDTENTEAFF
TRBD1	TRBV2	TRBJ1-6	many	TGTGCCAGCAGGGGACAGGGGGGAAGTCAACGTTATAATTCACCCCTCCACTTT	CASRGQGGSQRYNSPLHF
.	TRBV12-3/TRBV12-4	TRBJ2-2	many	TGTGCCAGCAGTCGGACGGCCAGGGCGAACACCGGGGAGCTGTTTTTT	CASSRTARANTGELFF
.	TRBV9	TRBJ2-2	.	TGTGCCAGCAGCGTCGGGGGGAACACCGGGGAGCTGTTTTTT	CASSVGGNTGELFF
TRBD1	TRBV2	TRBJ1-5	many	TGTGCCAGCAGAGACAGGGCCGATCAGCCCCAGCATTTT	CASRDRADQPQHF
.	TRBV12-3/TRBV12-4	TRBJ2-1	few	TGTGCCAGCAGTCCCGTAATCGGGGGTTATGAGCAGTTCTTC	CASSPVIGGYEQFF
TRBD2	TRBV20-1	TRBJ2-3	many	TGCAGTGCTAGAGGGTCTAGCGGGAGCACAGATACGCAGTATTTT	CSARGSSGSTDTQYF
.	TRBV12-3/TRBV12-4	TRBJ2-7	.	TGTGCCAGCAGTTTACTCTTGGGCGAGCAGTACTTC	CASSLLLGEQYF
TRBD2	TRBV5-1	TRBJ2-5	.	TGCGCCAGCAGCTTGAGCGGGAGGTGGGAGACCCAGTACTTC	CASSLSGRWETQYF
TRBD1	TRBV7-2	TRBJ2-1	.	TGTGCCAGCAGGGGACAGCCCTCCAATGAGCAGTTCTTC	CASRGQPSNEQFF
.	TRBV13	TRBJ2-5	many	TGTGCCAGCAGCTTAGGGCGGTTGACCCTCGGAGAGACCCAGTACTTC	CASSLGRLTLGETQYF
TRBD1	TRBV2	TRBJ1-5	few	TGTGCCAGCAGTGCCTCGGCCGACAGGACAGGGGAGCCCCAGCATTTT	CASSASADRTGEPQHF
.	TRBV2	TRBJ2-3	many	TGTGCCAGCTGCGGTAACACAGATACGCAGTATTTT	CASCGNTDTQYF
TRBD2	TRBV2	TRBJ2-1	many	TGTGCCAGCAGTGAACTTAGCGGGAGGGCCAATGAGCAGTTCTTC	CASSELSGRANEQFF
.	TRBV30	TRBJ1-1	many	TGTGCCTGGTCCAGGGTCACTGAAGCTTTCTTT	CAWSRVTEAFF
.	TRBV5-1	TRBJ1-2	.	TGCGCCAGCAGCTTGGTTCGGGGGGCCGCGGATGGCTACACCTTC	CASSLVRGAADGYTF
.	TRBV7-8	TRBJ1-1	.	TGTGCCAGCAGCTCCCCATTCGGGACAATAAAGGAAGCTTTCTTT	CASSSPFGTIKEAFF
TRBD2	TRBV3-1	TRBJ2-2	many	TGTGCCAGCAGCCAAGCACACCGGGCTAGCGGGATCGGCGGGGAGCTGTTTTTT	CASSQAHRASGIGGELFF
.	TRBV27	TRBJ1-1	many	TGTGCCAGCAGTACTCGAGGTTCAGTGAACACTGAAGCTTTCTTT	CASSTRGSVNTEAFF
TRBD2	TRBV6-1	TRBJ2-1	few	TGTGCCAGCAGCTTAGCGGGAACTGTTCAGGGTGAGCAGTTCTTC	CASSLAGTVQGEQFF
.	TRBV29-1	TRBJ2-7	.	TGCAGCGTTGAAGAGGGCCCTTACGAGCAGTACTTC	CSVEEGPYEQYF
TRBD1	TRBV27	TRBJ2-7	many	TGTGCCAGCGGAACCGGGACAGGGTTTCTCGAGCAGTACTTC	CASGTGTGFLEQYF